What follows are 16 T cell receptor beta chains derived from one specimen sequenced in a study of CD8 T cells in Susac syndrome (dated by TCRdb to the late 2010s). The receptor library was made with the immunoSEQ multiplex PCR assay. RNA was extracted using the RNeasy kit, and 0.5 to 1 microgram was reverse transcribed with random hexamers. TCRdb's own reprocessing of the public reads used fastp at Q25 and MiXCR and kept productive beta chains. Identical CDR3 proteins give one entry, which carries the most common genes and DNA. This sample comprises over 150,000 distinct CDR3 sequences, just under 95% of them detected only once. The top ten clones comprise 0.09% to 0.1% of the sample. Source material: CD4+ T cells from PBMCs. These receptors originate from a human donor with Susac syndrome.

The genes are TRBV15 and TRBJ2-2, with TRBD1 matching over 9 bases. The CDR3 contains 16 residues. V lost 5 bases, J lost 5 bases, and 9 bases stayed unmatched. The germline V gene has CDR1 LNHNV and CDR2 YYDKDF (reference sequence). The CDR3 spells CATSRWTGDHTGELFF. CDR3 coding DNA: TGTGCCACCAGCCGATGGACAGGGGATCATACCGGGGAGCTGTTTTTT. Full variable domain (missing parts from reference TRBV15 and TRBJ2-2): DAMVIQNPRYQVTQFGKPVTLSCSQTLNHNVMYWYQQKSSQAPKLLFHYYDKDFNNEADTPDNFQSRRPNTSFCFLDIRSPGLGDTAMYLCATSRWTGDHTGELFFGEGSRLTVL.

The CDR3 DNA reads TGCAGCGGCTCGAGCTCTGGAAACACCATATATTTT. Translation gives CSGSSSGNTIYF. The chain is built from TRBV29-1 and TRBJ1-3; D remains unclear. Between the trimmed V and J ends, which lost 7 bases and 0 bases, there was a span of 7 bases. CDR3 length equals 12 residues. The germline V gene has CDR1 SQVTM and CDR2 ANQGSEA.

This clonotype was counted a single time. The chain joins TRBV5-4 to TRBJ1-4; D call uncertain. The V end lost 0 bases, the J end lost 8 bases, and 11 bases lay between the germline ends. The germline CDR1 and CDR2 sequences are SGHNT and YYREEE (reference sequence). The CDR3 sequence is 14 residues long. This CDR3 reads CASSLGGRLEKLFF. CDR3 DNA: TGTGCCAGCAGCTTGGGTGGTCGGTTGGAAAAACTGTTTTTT.

V usage is TRBV3-1 and J usage is TRBJ2-1, with D tentatively TRBD1 or TRBD2 (5 bases each). Trimming stripped 1 base from V and 4 bases from J, with 8 bases between. From germline, CDR1 is LGHDT and CDR2 YNNKEL (reference sequence). The CDR3 covers 14 residues. The CDR3 spells CASSQGGPYNEQFF. CDR3 coding DNA: TGTGCCAGCAGCCAAGGGGGACCGTACAATGAGCAGTTCTTC.

The V and J genes are TRBV12-3 or TRBV12-4 and TRBJ2-6; weak D call: TRBD1 (6 bases). Trimming removed 7 bases from V and 4 bases from J, with 23 bases in between. This CDR3 region has 18 residues. CDR3: CASTKGVVGNAGANVLTF. In DNA, the CDR3 is TGTGCCAGCACCAAGGGGGTTGTTGGTAACGCCGGGGCCAACGTCCTGACTTTC.

In nucleotides, the CDR3 is TGTGCCAGCAGCTTAACCGGGACAGGTGCCTACGAGCAGTACTTC. This sequence encodes CASSLTGTGAYEQYF. The chain uses TRBV7-3 and TRBJ2-7; TRBD1 agrees at 8 bases. This CDR3 contains 15 residues. Germline CDR1 and CDR2: SGHTA and FQGTGA. The V segment lost 0 bases and the J segment 2 bases; nucleotides outside the gene matches: 3.

The chain recombines TRBV29-1 with TRBJ2-3; 9 nucleotides line up with TRBD2. The germline V gene has CDR1 SQVTM and CDR2 ANQGSEA. V lost 1 base and J lost 6; bases outside the gene matches: 14. The CDR3 runs to 17 residues. The CDR3 bases are TGCAGCGTTGAAGGTCGGCAGTTCCTAGCGGGACGGGATACGCAGTATTTT. Residues: CSVEGRQFLAGRDTQYF.

This chain joins TRBV4-1 and TRBJ1-6; D unresolved. The germline V and J ends were trimmed by 0 bases and 8 bases, with 14 bases remaining between them. The CDR3 length is 16 residues. Per the germline V gene, CDR1 is MGHRA and CDR2 is YSYEKL. In DNA, the CDR3 is TGCGCCAGCAGCCAAGATCCCGACCCGAGGGATTCACCCCTCCACTTT. It specifies CASSQDPDPRDSPLHF.

The chain carries TRBV20-1 and TRBJ1-2; D not certain. The CDR3 runs 12 residues. Per the germline V gene, CDR1 is DFQATT and CDR2 is SNEGSKA (reference sequence). With 6 bases removed from V and 4 bases from J, the gap between germline ends came to 12 bases. Written as DNA, the CDR3 is TGCAGTGCCCAACCGGGCGGCTATGGCTACACCTTC. This sequence encodes CSAQPGGYGYTF.

Concerning this clonotype itself: The junction differs from germline at one of its ends, possibly a read error. This chain's CDR3 is CSAGEASKDTQYF. The DNA of the CDR3 is TGCAGTGCTGGGGAGGCTAGCAAAGATACGCAGTATTTT. This chain joins TRBV20-1 and TRBJ2-3, with D maybe TRBD2 (6 bases). CDR1 is DFQATT and CDR2 is SNEGSKA in the germline V gene (reference sequence). The CDR3 sequence is 13 residues long.

The chain employs TRBV30 and TRBJ2-2; perhaps D is TRBD1 or TRBD2 (5 bases each). Germline CDR1 GTSNPN, CDR2 SVGIG (reference sequence). With 1 base removed from V and 4 bases from J, the gap between germline ends came to 13 bases. The CDR3 sequence is 15 residues long. CDR3 DNA sequence: TGTGCCTGGAGTGGAGCGGCAGGGCCCACCGGGGAGCTGTTTTTT. The encoded protein is CAWSGAAGPTGELFF. The entire variable domain, with the rest obtained from reference TRBV30 and TRBJ2-2, is as follows: SQTIHQWPATLVQPVGSPLSLECTVEGTSNPNLYWYRQAAGRGLQLLFYSVGIGQISSEVPQNLSASRPQDRQFILSSKKLLLSDSGFYLCAWSGAAGPTGELFFGEGSRLTVL.

The chain recombines TRBV30 with TRBJ2-2, with D uncertain. Deletions cut 5 bases from V and 0 bases from J, with 10 bases between. This CDR3 region has 14 residues. Germline CDR1 GTSNPN, CDR2 SVGIG (reference sequence). The CDR3: CAWRRASNTGELFF. DNA for the CDR3: TGTGCCTGGCGCCGGGCCTCGAACACCGGGGAGCTGTTTTTT.

This rearrangement joins TRBV27 to TRBJ1-5; D is uncertain. Germline lookup yields CDR1 MNHEY and CDR2 SMNVEV (reference sequence). Trimming cost V 1 base and J 1 base, with 11 bases left between them. This CDR3 region has 16 residues. The CDR3 bases are TGTGCCAGCAGTTTATTGGGCGCCGCAAGCAATCAGCCCCAGCATTTT. Translation gives CASSLLGAASNQPQHF.

The chain links TRBV5-1 to TRBJ2-1; weak D call: TRBD2 (7 bases). Trimming removed 1 base from V and 7 bases from J, with 21 bases in between. CDR3 size: 17 residues. Per the germline V gene, CDR1 is SGHRS and CDR2 is YFSETQ. The CDR3 region has the DNA TGCGCCAGCAGCTTGCCGAAGTTTGCGGGGGCGCAAAATGAGCAGTTCTTC. Translated, it gives CASSLPKFAGAQNEQFF.

This chain joins TRBV12-3 or TRBV12-4 and TRBJ1-1; no definite D call. The CDR3 runs to 13 residues. Trimming removed 11 bases from V and 1 base from J, with 14 bases in between. The CDR3 sequence: CASIWAANTEAFF. The CDR3 DNA sequence: TGTGCCTCCATCTGGGCTGCGAACACTGAAGCTTTCTTT.

CDR3 sequence: CSVTTGGPNTEAFF. The CDR3 DNA reads as TGCAGCGTTACTACAGGGGGTCCGAACACTGAAGCTTTCTTT. The V call is TRBV29-1, the J call TRBJ1-1; 8 bases line up with TRBD1. The trim removed 5 bases at V and 1 base at J, leaving 6 bases unmatched. Germline-derived CDR1 and CDR2 are SQVTM and ANQGSEA. The CDR3 is 14 residues long.